These 21 T cell receptor beta chains originate from one sample sequenced in a study of radiotherapy plus CTLA-4 blockade in lung cancer. Here immunoSEQ multiplex PCR was the method, and the copy in TCRdb shows in-frame clones only, minus some. The sample comprises some 23,000 clones, 73% of which are singletons, and approximately 3.5% rests with the top ten. This specimen was peripheral blood, taken from a patient treated with radiotherapy plus ipilimumab. Receptors originate from a human donor with non-small cell lung cancer who had stable disease on radiotherapy plus ipilimumab.

This clone was observed a few times. The chain links TRBV27 to TRBJ2-7; D may be TRBD2 (5 bases). V gave up 8 bases and J gave up 2 bases, with 13 bases separating them. The germline gives CDR1 MNHEY, CDR2 SMNVEV (reference sequence). CDR3 size: 13 residues. Here the CDR3 reads CASGRTSPYEQYF. CDR3 sequence (DNA): TGTGCCAGCGGGCGTACTAGTCCCTACGAGCAGTACTTC.

The rearrangement uses TRBV5-4 and TRBJ2-7; 8 bases match TRBD2. CDR1 SGHNT and CDR2 YYREEE come from the germline V gene (reference sequence). V dropped 4 bases and J dropped 0; count of bases not matched to a gene: 3. There are 14 residues in the CDR3. The CDR3 spells CASSGGTSSYEQYF. DNA for the CDR3: TGTGCCAGCAGCGGGGGGACTAGCTCCTACGAGCAGTACTTC.

The chain recombines TRBV21-1 with TRBJ2-5; TRBD2 is taken as the D call from the table, unchecked against the DNA. TRBV21-1 is recorded as a pseudogene. This CDR3 comprises 14 residues. Here the CDR3 DNA reads TGTGCCAGCAGCAAAACTAGCGGGAGGGAGACCCAGTACTTC. Protein product: CASSKTSGRETQYF.

This chain links TRBV7-2 with TRBJ2-3; TRBD1 agrees at 7 bases. The length of the CDR3 is 15 residues. Germline V gene sequence: CDR1 SGHTA, CDR2 FQGNSA. The V gene end was trimmed by 5 bases and the J gene end by 7 bases; junction bases not matched to a gene: 12. CDR3 residues: CASSPGGGRANTQYF. In nucleotides, the CDR3 is TGTGCCAGCAGCCCAGGGGGTGGCAGGGCGAATACGCAGTATTTT.

This sequence joins TRBV5-6 and TRBJ2-4; TRBD1 agrees at 8 bases. The V and J ends lost 0 bases and 7 bases, in that order; junction bases with no gene match: 3. This CDR3 region has 14 residues. Germline lookup yields CDR1 SGHDT and CDR2 YYEEEE. The CDR3 spells CASSLGGQENIQYF. CDR3 coding DNA: TGTGCCAGCAGCTTGGGGGGACAGGAGAACATTCAGTACTTC.

The V gene is TRBV4-1, the J gene TRBJ2-2; D might be TRBD1 or TRBD2, each matching 5 bases. Germline assignment: CDR1 MGHRA and CDR2 YSYEKL. The CDR3 contains 17 residues. V lost 0 bases and J lost 4, with 15 bases in between. CDR3 in amino acids: CASSQDLPGTTTGELFF. The CDR3 bases are TGCGCCAGCAGCCAAGATCTCCCGGGGACCACCACCGGGGAGCTGTTTTTT.

The chain employs TRBV11-2 and TRBJ1-1; no clear D. Germline assignment: CDR1 SGHAT and CDR2 FQNNGV. The CDR3 sequence is 12 residues long. V was cut by 5 bases and J by 10 bases, with 14 bases left in between. The CDR3 nucleotides are TGTGCCAGCAGCGAGGAGTATATGGGAGCTTTCTTT. It yields the protein CASSEEYMGAFF.

The gene calls are TRBV11-2 and TRBJ2-1; 10 bases fit TRBD1. CDR1 and CDR2 from the germline V gene are SGHAT and FQNNGV. The CDR3 has 15 residues. V shed 5 bases and J 6 bases; nucleotides not matched to a gene: 7. The CDR3 sequence is CASSQLGQGFNEQFF. CDR3 DNA sequence: TGTGCCAGCAGCCAGCTGGGACAGGGGTTCAATGAGCAGTTCTTC.

The chain has TRBV27 and TRBJ1-1; the match to TRBD1 covers 7 bases. Germline CDR1 and CDR2: MNHEY and SMNVEV (reference sequence). The CDR3 consists of 15 residues. V lost 2 bases and J lost 1; bases outside the gene matches: 4. The CDR3 region is CASSLHRGANTEAFF. The CDR3 DNA is TGTGCCAGCAGTTTACACAGGGGCGCGAACACTGAAGCTTTCTTT.

This chain links TRBV27 with TRBJ2-3; 12 bases fit TRBD2. This CDR3 contains 17 residues. The germline gives CDR1 MNHEY, CDR2 SMNVEV (reference sequence). V was clipped by 5 bases and J by 5 bases; unmatched bases: 11. Written as DNA, the CDR3 is TGTGCCAGCAGTCCCAGGACTAGCGGGACGGGGGGAGATACGCAGTATTTT. It is translated as CASSPRTSGTGGDTQYF.

The chain combines TRBV2 with TRBJ2-1, with 13 bases aligning to TRBD2. Trimming at V came to 8 bases and at J to 5 bases, leaving 3 bases not matched to a gene. The CDR3 consists of 14 residues. The germline V gene has CDR1 SNHLY and CDR2 FYNNEI. The CDR3 sequence: CASGGLAGNNEQFF. Written as DNA, the CDR3 is TGTGCCAGCGGGGGACTAGCGGGGAACAATGAGCAGTTCTTC.

The chain joins TRBV7-2 to TRBJ2-7; no clear D gene. Deletions cut 3 bases from V and 0 bases from J, with 9 bases between. This CDR3 region has 14 residues. Germline CDR1 is SGHTA and CDR2 is FQGNSA. As DNA, the CDR3 is TGTGCCAGCAGCTTCACCCTAAACTCCTACGAGCAGTACTTC. Residues: CASSFTLNSYEQYF.

The chain is built from TRBV6-1 and TRBJ1-6; D is uncertain. Trimming took off 0 bases at V and 6 bases at J, with 9 bases between the two ends. The CDR3 has 15 amino acids. Germline V gene lookup returns CDR1 MNHNS and CDR2 SASEGT. CDR3 residues: CASSEARPSNSPLHF. The CDR3 DNA sequence: TGTGCCAGCAGTGAAGCGCGGCCGAGTAATTCACCCCTCCACTTT.

This chain joins TRBV7-8 and TRBJ2-3; 15 bases line up with TRBD2. This CDR3 has 18 amino acids. The junction had 11 bases not matched to a gene; V was cut back by 5 bases and J by 5 bases. In germline, CDR1 is SGHVS, CDR2 FQNEAQ. CDR3: CASSPTLGLAGGLDTQYF. CDR3 DNA sequence: TGTGCCAGCAGCCCCACCCTGGGACTAGCGGGAGGATTAGATACGCAGTATTTT.

This clone has more than one count but fewer than ten. The chain joins TRBV5-4 to TRBJ2-2; TRBD1 matches at 10 bases. The CDR3 is 15 amino acids. The ends lost 2 bases at V and 6 bases at J; junction bases unmatched: 4. The germline V gene encodes CDR1 SGHNT and CDR2 YYREEE (reference sequence). The CDR3 DNA is TGTGCCAGCAGCTTCGGGACAGGGGAGTCCGGGGAGCTGTTTTTT. Its protein product is CASSFGTGESGELFF.

This clone was counted only a few times. The J gene is TRBJ2-1, the V gene TRBV18; D gene uncertain. The CDR3 has 14 residues. V was pared by 0 bases and J by 9 bases, with 12 bases between. Looked up from germline, CDR1 is KGHSH and CDR2 is LQKENI. As DNA, the CDR3 is TGTGCCAGCTCACCACCGTCTGGAGTTCGTGAGCAGTTCTTC. Encoded protein: CASSPPSGVREQFF.

V usage is TRBV27 and J usage is TRBJ1-2; 8 nucleotides agree with TRBD1. CDR1 is MNHEY and CDR2 is SMNVEV in the germline V gene (reference sequence). The CDR3 length is 14 residues. The junction had 11 bases not matched to a gene; V was cut back by 6 bases and J by 8 bases. The CDR3 region is CASSSDRAGVGYTF. The CDR3 region has the DNA TGTGCCAGCAGCTCGGACAGGGCCGGCGTAGGCTACACCTTC.

This clone appeared a few times. The V call is TRBV19, the J call TRBJ2-7; 10 bases are a match to TRBD2. Germline values: CDR1 LNHDA, CDR2 SQIVND (reference sequence). V lost 7 bases and J lost 1; bases outside the gene matches: 1. This CDR3 has 13 residues. The CDR3 sequence: CASMTSGSYEQYF. The CDR3 DNA reads TGTGCCAGTATGACTAGCGGGTCCTACGAGCAGTACTTC. Together with reference TRBV19 and TRBJ2-7, the CDR3 gives the full variable domain: DGGITQSPKYLFRKEGQNVTLSCEQNLNHDAMYWYRQDPGQGLRLIYYSQIVNDFQKGDIAEGYSVSREKKESFPLTVTSAQKNPTAFYLCASMTSGSYEQYFGPGTRLTVT.

This clone was detected a few times. The chain uses TRBV19 and TRBJ1-1, with D perhaps matching TRBD1 (6 bases). CDR1 is LNHDA and CDR2 is SQIVND in the germline V gene (reference sequence). V was cut by 4 bases and J by 6 bases, with 15 bases left in between. The CDR3 is 14 amino acids. CDR3 sequence: CASSRPGGAPEAFF. CDR3 in DNA: TGTGCCAGTAGTAGACCGGGGGGGGCTCCTGAAGCTTTCTTT.

The rearrangement joins TRBV25-1 to TRBJ2-7; 9 bases line up with TRBD2. Germline lookup yields CDR1 MGHDK and CDR2 SYGVNS. This CDR3 is 15 amino acids long. The V segment lost 5 bases and the J segment 7 bases; nucleotides outside the gene matches: 12. CDR3 DNA: TGTGCCAGCAGTCCCCGGGCGGGAGGGCCGGGGGAGCAGTACTTC. Its protein product is CASSPRAGGPGEQYF.

This clone is labeled as medium-sized. The rearrangement uses TRBV21-1 and TRBJ2-7; the table gives TRBD2 as D, unverified against the DNA. TRBV21-1 constitutes a pseudogene. The CDR3 is 14 amino acids. The chain's CDR3 is CASSPRDYAYEQYF. DNA for the CDR3: TGTGCCAGCAGCCCCAGGGACTACGCCTACGAGCAGTACTTC.